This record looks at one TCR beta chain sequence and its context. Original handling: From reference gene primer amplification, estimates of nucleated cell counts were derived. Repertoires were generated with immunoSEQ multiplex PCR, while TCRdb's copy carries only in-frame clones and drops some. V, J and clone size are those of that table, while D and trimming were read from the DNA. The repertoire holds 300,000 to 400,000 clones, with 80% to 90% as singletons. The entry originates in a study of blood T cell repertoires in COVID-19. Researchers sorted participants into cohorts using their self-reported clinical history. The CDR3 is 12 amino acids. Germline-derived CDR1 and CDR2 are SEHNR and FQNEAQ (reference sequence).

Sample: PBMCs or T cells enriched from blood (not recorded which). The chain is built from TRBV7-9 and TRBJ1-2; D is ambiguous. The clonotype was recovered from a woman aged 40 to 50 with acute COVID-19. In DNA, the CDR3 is TGTGCTGGGCAGCCCCAGTCCTATGGCTACACCTTC. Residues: CAGQPQSYGYTF.